The 14 T cell receptor beta chains below were found in one sample sequenced in a study of Graves' ophthalmopathy and Graves' hyperthyroidism. As the template, RNA transcripts were used to amplify TCR beta CDR3 regions. HTBI-primed RT-PCR formed the first round, and a multiplex PCR formed the second. Each CDR3 protein gets one entry after TCRdb re-called the multiplex PCR reads with MiXCR. The sample has hundreds of thousands of distinct CDR3 sequences; just over 15% are singletons. The specimen sequenced was peripheral blood. The receptors come from a woman in her late teens or twenties with stable Graves' hyperthyroidism.

This clonotype was detected ten times or more. The chain has TRBV4-1 and TRBJ1-5; the D is unclear. The CDR3 covers 15 residues. CDR1 is MGHRA, CDR2 YSYEKL, per germline. The V and J ends lost 1 base and 1 base respectively, with 8 bases between them. CDR3 in amino acids: CASSQVWLSNQPQHF. The CDR3 nucleotides are TGCGCCAGCAGCCAAGTATGGTTGAGCAATCAGCCCCAGCATTTT.

This clonotype was seen ten or more times. V usage is TRBV5-1 and J usage is TRBJ2-2; D not certain. The CDR3 consists of 14 residues. The V end lost 2 bases, the J end lost 1 base, and 6 bases lay between the germline ends. Germline CDR1 reads SGHRS; CDR2 reads YFSETQ. Here the CDR3 reads CASSLGKNTGELFF. The CDR3 DNA sequence: TGCGCCAGCAGCTTAGGCAAGAACACCGGGGAGCTGTTTTTT.

In this sample, this clonotype turned up once. V usage is TRBV12-3 or TRBV12-4 and J usage is TRBJ1-5; D is possibly TRBD1 (6 bases). The CDR3 length is 14 residues. V lost 3 bases to trimming and J lost 6 bases, with 12 bases between them. In nucleotides, the CDR3 is TGTGCCAGCAGTTTTGGGGGGGGCCTTCAGCCCCAGCATTTT. Its protein is CASSFGGGLQPQHF.

The table lists this clonotype with a few counts. The chain links TRBV5-1 to TRBJ1-1; 7 positions match TRBD1. This CDR3 region has 14 residues. CDR1 and CDR2 from the germline V gene are SGHRS and YFSETQ. Trimming at V came to 5 bases and at J to 0 bases, leaving 4 bases not matched to a gene. The CDR3 DNA follows: TGCGCCAGCAGAGCAGGGGGTTTGAACACTGAAGCTTTCTTT. This codes for CASRAGGLNTEAFF. The full variable domain, its missing parts supplied by reference TRBV5-1 and TRBJ1-1, is KAGVTQTPRYLIKTRGQQVTLSCSPISGHRSVSWYQQTPGQGLQFLFEYFSETQRNKGNFPGRFSGRQFSNSRSEMNVSTLELGDSALYLCASRAGGLNTEAFFGQGTRLTVV.

This clonotype was seen at least ten times. V gene TRBV6-5 combines with J gene TRBJ1-2, with D possibly matching TRBD1 (6 bases). V was shortened by 3 bases and J by 11 bases, with 16 bases between the two germline ends. Germline lookup yields CDR1 MNHEY and CDR2 SVGAGI. CDR3 size: 13 residues. The CDR3 nucleotides are TGTGCCAGCAGTTATCGGCACGGAGGGGGGTACACCTTC. Translating it yields CASSYRHGGGYTF.

This clonotype came up many times. The J gene is TRBJ2-4, the V gene TRBV12-3 or TRBV12-4; D not certain. The germline V and J ends were trimmed by 2 bases and 9 bases, with 14 bases remaining between them. The CDR3 loop spans 14 amino acids. The CDR3 DNA is TGTGCCAGCAGTTTAAGTACGGCACAGAGCATTCAGTACTTC. It yields the protein CASSLSTAQSIQYF.

This clonotype occurred many times. This CDR3 reads CASGLKGRSTEAFF. The CDR3 DNA sequence: TGTGCTAGTGGTTTGAAGGGACGGAGCACTGAAGCTTTCTTT. This sequence joins TRBV12-5 and TRBJ1-1; a weak D match, TRBD1 (5 bases). Germline CDR1 is LGHNT and CDR2 is FRNRAP. The CDR3 loop spans 14 amino acids. Trimming shortened V by 2 bases and J by 4 bases, and 11 bases separated the two germline ends.

Worth noting for this clonotype: At one end the junction does not follow the germline gene, possibly because of a read error. This chain joins TRBV7-9 and TRBJ2-5; TRBD1 matches 8 bases. This CDR3 is built from 14 residues. Germline assignment: CDR1 SEHNR and CDR2 FQNEAQ (reference sequence). The CDR3 coding sequence is TGTGCCAGCAGCCTGGACAGGGCGAGGGAGACGCAGTACTTC. Translation gives CASSLDRARETQYF.

This clonotype was recorded many times. The chain uses TRBV29-1 and TRBJ2-4, with a weak D call TRBD2 (6 bases). The V gene lost 1 base and the J gene lost 5 bases, with 6 bases spanning the gap. The CDR3 runs to 12 residues. The germline CDR1 and CDR2 sequences are SQVTM and ANQGSEA. CDR3: CSVEGGENIQYF. For the CDR3, the DNA is TGCAGCGTTGAAGGGGGGGAAAACATTCAGTACTTC.

This clonotype was detected ten times or more. The CDR3 region has the DNA TGTGCCAGCAGCTCGCCGGGACTAGCGTCAGGGACCCAGTACTTC. This translates into CASSSPGLASGTQYF. The chain employs TRBV12-3 or TRBV12-4 and TRBJ2-5, with 10 bases matching TRBD2. The CDR3 is 15 amino acids. V was clipped by 6 bases and J by 7 bases; unmatched bases: 11.

This clonotype was observed at least ten times. The genes are TRBV19 and TRBJ1-1; no firm D call. The CDR3 extends over 15 amino acids. The V and J ends lost 1 base and 1 base respectively, with 10 bases between them. Germline CDR1 LNHDA, CDR2 SQIVND (reference sequence). CDR3 residues: CASSIAGRPNTEAFF. CDR3 nucleotide sequence: TGTGCCAGTAGTATAGCGGGCAGACCGAACACTGAAGCTTTCTTT.

A few counts support this clonotype. V and J are TRBV7-2 and TRBJ1-2; possibly TRBD1 for D (6 bases). Per the germline V gene, CDR1 is SGHTA and CDR2 is FQGNSA. There are 16 residues in the CDR3. Deletions cut 1 base from V and 2 bases from J, with 14 bases between. In nucleotides, the CDR3 is TGTGCCAGCAGCTTAGGGCCGGACAGCCTGAACTATGGCTACACCTTC. Protein: CASSLGPDSLNYGYTF.

This clonotype has a count of ten or more. The chain recombines TRBV6-5 with TRBJ1-5; D may be TRBD1 (5 bases). Germline CDR1 MNHEY, CDR2 SVGAGI. The CDR3 length is 15 residues. V was cut by 4 bases and J by 6 bases, with 16 bases left in between. CDR3 region: CASSLTLGALQPQHF. The CDR3 DNA reads as TGTGCCAGCAGTTTAACCCTCGGGGCTCTTCAGCCCCAGCATTTT.

This clonotype was picked up many times. The chain carries TRBV2 and TRBJ1-5; D call uncertain. Trimming cost V 8 bases and J 0 bases, with 8 bases left between them. The CDR3 extends over 13 amino acids. CDR1 is SNHLY and CDR2 is FYNNEI in the germline V gene. CDR3: CASCPSSNQPQHF. The CDR3 DNA reads as TGTGCCAGCTGCCCCAGTAGCAATCAGCCCCAGCATTTT.